This TCR beta chain was captured by sequencing in a study of CD8+ T cells in alopecia areata. Treatment denoted: oral pan-JAK inhibitor, 5-10 mg twice daily. Study-level points and caveats: Tofacitinib significantly decreased scalp clonality and expanded CD8+ clones among top 100. Scalp data also include sequences from resident alphabeta T cells of normal skin. Mice showed TCR sharing more clearly than patients did, possibly owing to HLA.

RNA was isolated and reverse transcribed to cDNA, the sequencing template. The protocol was immunoSEQ multiplex PCR, while the TCRdb copy is restricted to in-frame clones and leaves out a portion. This sample has 95,000 to 100,000 clones, with roughly three fifths found just once. This clone was detected a few times. Its target is not known. The TCR originated in a human donor with alopecia areata. The starting material was CD8+ T cells sorted from blood, obtained between weeks 55 and 65, from a patient treated with tofacitinib.

The CDR3 sequence: CASSQEGTLNTEAFF. Written as DNA, the CDR3 is TGTGCCAGCAGCCAAGAGGGAACCTTGAACACTGAAGCTTTCTTT. The chain employs TRBV4-2 and TRBJ1-1; no definite D call. Germline lookup yields CDR1 LGHNA and CDR2 YNFKEQ. The CDR3 has 15 amino acids. Trimming cost V 0 bases and J 0 bases, with 8 bases left between them.